This T cell receptor (beta chain) was observed in a study of response to subunit inactivated influenza vaccine. MiXCR, applied by TCRdb to the RT-PCR reads, yields one record per CDR3 protein. Of 200,000 to 300,000 distinct CDR3 sequences in the sample, 9% to 15% are singletons; the top ten hold 7.8%. The specimen comprised non-naive T cells sorted from PBMCs, sampled 14 days before vaccination. This sequence originates from a man aged 50 to 60 who received an inactivated influenza vaccine.

The CDR3 spells CASSQGVSGGAFGETQYF. The CDR3 nucleotides read TGTGCCAGCAGCCAAGGGGTTAGCGGGGGGGCCTTCGGGGAGACCCAGTACTTC. This rearrangement joins TRBV4-2 to TRBJ2-5, with 11 bases lining up with TRBD2. The CDR3 consists of 18 residues. Germline lookup yields CDR1 LGHNA and CDR2 YNFKEQ. V shed 1 base, J shed 5 bases, and the junction held 12 bases outside the gene matches.